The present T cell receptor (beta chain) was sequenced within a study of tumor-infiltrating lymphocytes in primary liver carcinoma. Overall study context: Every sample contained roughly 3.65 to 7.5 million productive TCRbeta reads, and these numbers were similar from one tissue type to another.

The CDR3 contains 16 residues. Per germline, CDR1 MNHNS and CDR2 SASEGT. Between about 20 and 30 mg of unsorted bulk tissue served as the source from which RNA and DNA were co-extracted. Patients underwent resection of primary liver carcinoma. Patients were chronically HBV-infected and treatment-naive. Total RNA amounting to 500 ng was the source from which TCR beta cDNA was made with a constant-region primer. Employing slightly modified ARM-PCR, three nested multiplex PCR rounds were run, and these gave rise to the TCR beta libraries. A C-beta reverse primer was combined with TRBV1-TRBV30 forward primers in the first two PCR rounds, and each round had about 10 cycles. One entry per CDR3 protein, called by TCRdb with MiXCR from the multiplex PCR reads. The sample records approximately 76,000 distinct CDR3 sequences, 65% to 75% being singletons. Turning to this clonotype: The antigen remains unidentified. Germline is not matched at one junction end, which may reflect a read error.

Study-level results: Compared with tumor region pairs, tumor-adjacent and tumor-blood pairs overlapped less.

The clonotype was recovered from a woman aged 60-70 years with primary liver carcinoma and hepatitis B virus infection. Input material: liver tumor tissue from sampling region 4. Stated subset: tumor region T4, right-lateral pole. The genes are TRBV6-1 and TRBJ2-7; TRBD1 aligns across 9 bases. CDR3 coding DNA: TGTGCCAGCTGTGAAGATGGGGACAGGGTTTCGCGCGAGAAGTACTTC. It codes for CASCEDGDRVSREKYF.